Listed below are T cell receptor beta chains from one sample, sequenced in a study of cytomegalovirus exposure and HLA in healthy donors. Repertoires were generated with immunoSEQ multiplex PCR, while TCRdb's copy carries only in-frame clones and drops some. The table records approximately 130,000 clones, around 80% of them present only once. The sequencing sample was made of PBMCs. The source is a woman aged 45-65 years in good health and CMV-seropositive. Both conserved end residues are part of each CDR3. A D gene is named only where the DNA matches it firmly. For some rows the clone size is stated as once, few or many, or as a class when expanded; others skip it.

CDR3 protein: CASSSYPGPNQPQHF; CDR3 DNA: TGCGCCAGCAGCTCCTACCCAGGGCCCAATCAGCCCCAGCATTTT; D gene: NA; J gene: TRBJ1-5; V gene: TRBV5-1; clone size: NA
CDR3 protein: CALRLAGAYNEQFF; CDR3 DNA: TGTGCCCTACGACTAGCGGGGGCCTACAATGAGCAGTTCTTC; D gene: TRBD2; J gene: TRBJ2-1; V gene: TRBV30; clone size: NA
CDR3 protein: CASSPTSAGELFF; CDR3 DNA: TGTGCCAGCAGTCCGACTAGCGCCGGGGAGCTGTTTTTT; D gene: TRBD2; J gene: TRBJ2-2; V gene: TRBV2; clone size: NA
CDR3 protein: CASGGGTPYNEQFF; CDR3 DNA: TGTGCCAGCGGGGGAGGGACTCCCTATAATGAGCAGTTCTTC; D gene: TRBD2; J gene: TRBJ2-1; V gene: TRBV2; clone size: NA
CDR3 protein: CASSLAQAGGREQYF; CDR3 DNA: TGTGCCAGCAGCTTAGCTCAAGCGGGAGGGCGGGAGCAGTACTTC; D gene: TRBD2; J gene: TRBJ2-7; V gene: TRBV7-9; clone size: NA
CDR3 protein: CASSFGQSSYNSPLHF; CDR3 DNA: TGCGCCAGCAGCTTCGGACAGAGCTCCTATAATTCACCCCTCCACTTT; D gene: NA; J gene: TRBJ1-6; V gene: TRBV5-1; clone size: NA
CDR3 protein: CSVHGQGFTEAFF; CDR3 DNA: TGCAGCGTTCACGGACAGGGGTTCACTGAAGCTTTCTTT; D gene: TRBD1; J gene: TRBJ1-1; V gene: TRBV29-1; clone size: NA
CDR3 protein: CASSVGQGGAGELFF; CDR3 DNA: TGTGCCAGCAGCGTGGGACAGGGTGGGGCCGGGGAGCTGTTTTTT; D gene: TRBD1; J gene: TRBJ2-2; V gene: TRBV7-9; clone size: NA
CDR3 protein: CASSSGAGVTNTEAFF; CDR3 DNA: TGTGCCAGCAGCTCGGGGGCGGGGGTGACGAACACTGAAGCTTTCTTT; D gene: NA; J gene: TRBJ1-1; V gene: TRBV7-9; clone size: once
CDR3 protein: CASSQGSGDYNEQFF; CDR3 DNA: TGCGCCAGCAGCCAAGGGAGCGGGGATTACAATGAGCAGTTCTTC; D gene: TRBD2; J gene: TRBJ2-1; V gene: TRBV4-1; clone size: once
CDR3 protein: CASSLNRGTNEQFF; CDR3 DNA: TGTGCCAGCAGCTTAAACCGGGGGACGAATGAGCAGTTCTTC; D gene: NA; J gene: TRBJ2-1; V gene: TRBV11-3; clone size: few
CDR3 protein: CASSLSAGFGYTF; CDR3 DNA: TGTGCCAGCAGTTTATCGGCAGGGTTTGGCTACACCTTC; D gene: NA; J gene: TRBJ1-2; V gene: TRBV28; clone size: few
CDR3 protein: CSGIRGDSSTDTQYF; CDR3 DNA: TGCAGCGGGATCCGAGGGGACTCTAGCACAGATACGCAGTATTTT; D gene: NA; J gene: TRBJ2-3; V gene: TRBV29-1; clone size: NA